The next 14 T cell receptor beta chains were all read from a single sample in a study of blood T cell repertoires in COVID-19. Using immunoSEQ multiplex PCR, the repertoire was profiled, and TCRdb retains in-frame clones only, with some absent. The data contain some 150,000 clones, approximately 80% of them singletons. The sequencing sample was made of peripheral blood. The receptor source for this set is a woman between 50 and 59 years old with acute or convalescent COVID-19.

The chain employs TRBV7-3 and TRBJ1-5, with 7 bases identical to TRBD1. J gave up 2 bases and V 4 bases, and 11 bases lay outside the gene matches. Per germline, CDR1 SGHTA and CDR2 FQGTGA. CDR3 length equals 17 residues. The CDR3 DNA reads as TGTGCCAGCAGCTCCCTTAGGGGGCGCCTAGGCAATCAGCCCCAGCATTTT. Its translation: CASSSLRGRLGNQPQHF.

This chain links TRBV6-6 with TRBJ1-1; D is ambiguous. The V and J ends lost 5 bases and 1 base respectively, with 8 bases between them. CDR3 length equals 13 residues. The V gene's germline CDR1 is MNHNY and CDR2 SVGAGI (reference sequence). The CDR3, as DNA: TGTGCCAGCAGTCGCCTGGCGAACACTGAAGCTTTCTTT. Amino acid sequence: CASSRLANTEAFF.

The V and J genes are TRBV29-1 and TRBJ1-1; D unresolved. Germline V CDR1 and CDR2: SQVTM, ANQGSEA. This CDR3 region has 11 residues. V gave up 7 bases and J gave up 0 bases, with 6 bases separating them. CDR3 coding DNA: TGCAGCGGGGCCCTGAACACTGAAGCTTTCTTT. Its translation: CSGALNTEAFF.

The chain links TRBV4-1 to TRBJ1-4; 8 bases are shared with TRBD1. The CDR3 extends over 16 amino acids. With 1 base clipped from V and 8 bases from J, the junction kept 9 bases outside the gene matches. Germline V gives CDR1 MGHRA, CDR2 YSYEKL. The CDR3 nucleotides read TGCGCCAGCAGCCAAGCCGACAGGGGTTTGCGGGAAAAACTGTTTTTT. Protein: CASSQADRGLREKLFF.

The chain recombines TRBV19 with TRBJ2-5; 9 bases are a match to TRBD1. V gave up 6 bases and J gave up 4 bases; unmatched junction bases: 12. The length of the CDR3 is 16 residues. Per germline, CDR1 LNHDA and CDR2 SQIVND (reference sequence). This CDR3 reads CASSWGQGMGGETQYF. In DNA, the CDR3 is TGTGCCAGTAGCTGGGGACAGGGTATGGGGGGAGAGACCCAGTACTTC.

The chain combines TRBV25-1 with TRBJ2-7; D is uncertain. V was pared by 1 base and J by 3 bases, with 7 bases between. Per the germline V gene, CDR1 is MGHDK and CDR2 is SYGVNS. The CDR3 covers 13 residues. The CDR3 spells CASSESYSYEQYF. The CDR3 region has the DNA TGTGCCAGCAGTGAATCGTACAGCTACGAGCAGTACTTC.

This sequence joins TRBV7-9 and TRBJ2-3; 10 bases match TRBD2. V was pared by 5 bases and J by 0 bases, with 5 bases of the junction left unmatched. There are 16 residues in the CDR3. The germline V gene encodes CDR1 SEHNR and CDR2 FQNEAQ (reference sequence). The CDR3 spells CASSPGLAASTDTQYF. The CDR3 DNA follows: TGTGCCAGCAGCCCTGGACTAGCGGCGAGCACAGATACGCAGTATTTT.

The rearrangement uses TRBV27 and TRBJ2-2; D is unresolved. V dropped 1 base and J dropped 0 bases, with 18 bases sitting between them. Looked up from germline, CDR1 is MNHEY and CDR2 is SMNVEV (reference sequence). This CDR3 comprises 19 residues. The CDR3 sequence: CASSLFHDTLFANTGELFF. In DNA, the CDR3 is TGTGCCAGCAGTTTATTCCACGACACCCTGTTCGCGAACACCGGGGAGCTGTTTTTT.

V usage is TRBV7-2 and J usage is TRBJ1-2; D perhaps matches TRBD1 (5 bases). This CDR3 contains 14 residues. Trimming stripped 3 bases from V and 0 bases from J, with 8 bases between. In germline, CDR1 is SGHTA, CDR2 FQGNSA. CDR3 coding DNA: TGTGCCAGCAGCTTCGACAGAACTAACTATGGCTACACCTTC. It yields the protein CASSFDRTNYGYTF.

The rearrangement links TRBV18 to TRBJ1-6; tentatively, D is TRBD1 (6 bases). This CDR3 has 15 residues. Trimming stripped 3 bases from V and 3 bases from J, with 9 bases between. Germline lookup yields CDR1 KGHSH and CDR2 LQKENI. The CDR3 sequence: CASSPDRSYNSPLHF. The CDR3 DNA is TGTGCCAGCTCACCCGACAGGAGCTATAATTCACCCCTCCACTTT. Together with reference TRBV18 and TRBJ1-6, the CDR3 gives the full variable domain: NAGVMQNPRHLVRRRGQEARLRCSPMKGHSHVYWYRQLPEEGLKFMVYLQKENIIDESGMPKERFSAEFPKEGPSILRIQQVVRGDSAAYFCASSPDRSYNSPLHFGNGTRLTVT.

V usage is TRBV23-1 and J usage is TRBJ1-1, with D uncertain. TRBV23-1 is labeled an ORF, and its function is uncertain. This CDR3 has 9 residues. The V gene lost 10 bases and the J gene lost 11 bases, with 11 bases spanning the gap. CDR3 region: CANPRGAFF. In DNA, the CDR3 is TGCGCCAACCCGCGAGGGGCTTTCTTT.

The chain recombines TRBV7-6 with TRBJ2-3; unclear D gene. Trimming removed 2 bases at V and 6 bases at J, with 15 bases between. CDR3 length: 15 residues. Germline V CDR1 and CDR2: SGHVS, FNYEAQ. The chain's CDR3 is CASSLLGLSSDTQYF. CDR3 coding DNA: TGTGCCAGCAGCTTATTGGGCCTATCCTCGGATACGCAGTATTTT.

This chain joins TRBV5-1 and TRBJ1-1, with TRBD1 matching 8 bases. The CDR3 is 15 residues long. The germline CDR1 and CDR2 sequences are SGHRS and YFSETQ. Trimming removed 0 bases from V and 4 bases from J; junction bases left unmatched: 5. CDR3 in DNA: TGCGCCAGCAGCTTGGCGGACAGGGCGGTCACTGAAGCTTTCTTT. It is translated as CASSLADRAVTEAFF. The variable domain in full, with the rest retrieved from reference TRBV5-1 and TRBJ1-1, is KAGVTQTPRYLIKTRGQQVTLSCSPISGHRSVSWYQQTPGQGLQFLFEYFSETQRNKGNFPGRFSGRQFSNSRSEMNVSTLELGDSALYLCASSLADRAVTEAFFGQGTRLTVV.

V usage is TRBV6-5 and J usage is TRBJ2-5; 7 nucleotides line up with TRBD1. Germline-derived CDR1 and CDR2 are MNHEY and SVGAGI. The CDR3 covers 13 residues. V shed 6 bases, J shed 3 bases, and the junction held 4 bases outside the gene matches. CDR3 sequence (DNA): TGTGCCAGCAGGCCCACAGGGGAAGAGACCCAGTACTTC. This sequence encodes CASRPTGEETQYF.